The 3 T cell receptor beta chains given below trace back to one sample, sequenced in a study of blood T cell repertoires in COVID-19 (dated by TCRdb to about 2020). Receptors were amplified or captured by the immunoSEQ multiplex PCR assay. Here the immuneACCESS table is served through TCRdb, limited to in-frame sequences with V and J called. Missing clones are a known gap in these copies; in checked studies unresolved V genes cover under half, and the rest lacks a known reason. In this sample the table shows roughly 200,000 clones, around 86% of which occur a single time. The top ten constitute about 7% of the sample. Input material: peripheral blood. Receptors originate from a man aged 35-49 years with acute or convalescent COVID-19.

V usage is TRBV27 and J usage is TRBJ2-1, with TRBD2 matching over 9 bases. The CDR3 loop spans 16 amino acids. V shed 5 bases, J shed 7 bases, and the junction held 12 bases outside the gene matches. From germline, CDR1 is MNHEY and CDR2 SMNVEV (reference sequence). As DNA, the CDR3 is TGTGCCAGCAGTCGGTTACCGGGACTAGCAGGGAATGAGCAGTTCTTC. Its protein is CASSRLPGLAGNEQFF.

The chain links TRBV29-1 to TRBJ1-2; no clear D. V was shortened by 4 bases and J by 2 bases, with 11 bases between the two germline ends. The CDR3 is 13 residues long. CDR1 and CDR2 from the germline V gene are SQVTM and ANQGSEA. In nucleotides, the CDR3 is TGCAGCGTTGTACGGGGAGCCAACTATGGCTACACCTTC. It is translated as CSVVRGANYGYTF.

This chain joins TRBV2 and TRBJ2-2; 9 bases are shared with TRBD2. From germline, CDR1 is SNHLY and CDR2 FYNNEI. J was trimmed by 5 bases and V by 5 bases; bases with no gene match: 3. The CDR3 runs to 14 residues. In DNA, the CDR3 is TGTGCCAGCAGTCCGGGACTAGCAACCGGGGAGCTGTTTTTT. Its protein product is CASSPGLATGELFF.